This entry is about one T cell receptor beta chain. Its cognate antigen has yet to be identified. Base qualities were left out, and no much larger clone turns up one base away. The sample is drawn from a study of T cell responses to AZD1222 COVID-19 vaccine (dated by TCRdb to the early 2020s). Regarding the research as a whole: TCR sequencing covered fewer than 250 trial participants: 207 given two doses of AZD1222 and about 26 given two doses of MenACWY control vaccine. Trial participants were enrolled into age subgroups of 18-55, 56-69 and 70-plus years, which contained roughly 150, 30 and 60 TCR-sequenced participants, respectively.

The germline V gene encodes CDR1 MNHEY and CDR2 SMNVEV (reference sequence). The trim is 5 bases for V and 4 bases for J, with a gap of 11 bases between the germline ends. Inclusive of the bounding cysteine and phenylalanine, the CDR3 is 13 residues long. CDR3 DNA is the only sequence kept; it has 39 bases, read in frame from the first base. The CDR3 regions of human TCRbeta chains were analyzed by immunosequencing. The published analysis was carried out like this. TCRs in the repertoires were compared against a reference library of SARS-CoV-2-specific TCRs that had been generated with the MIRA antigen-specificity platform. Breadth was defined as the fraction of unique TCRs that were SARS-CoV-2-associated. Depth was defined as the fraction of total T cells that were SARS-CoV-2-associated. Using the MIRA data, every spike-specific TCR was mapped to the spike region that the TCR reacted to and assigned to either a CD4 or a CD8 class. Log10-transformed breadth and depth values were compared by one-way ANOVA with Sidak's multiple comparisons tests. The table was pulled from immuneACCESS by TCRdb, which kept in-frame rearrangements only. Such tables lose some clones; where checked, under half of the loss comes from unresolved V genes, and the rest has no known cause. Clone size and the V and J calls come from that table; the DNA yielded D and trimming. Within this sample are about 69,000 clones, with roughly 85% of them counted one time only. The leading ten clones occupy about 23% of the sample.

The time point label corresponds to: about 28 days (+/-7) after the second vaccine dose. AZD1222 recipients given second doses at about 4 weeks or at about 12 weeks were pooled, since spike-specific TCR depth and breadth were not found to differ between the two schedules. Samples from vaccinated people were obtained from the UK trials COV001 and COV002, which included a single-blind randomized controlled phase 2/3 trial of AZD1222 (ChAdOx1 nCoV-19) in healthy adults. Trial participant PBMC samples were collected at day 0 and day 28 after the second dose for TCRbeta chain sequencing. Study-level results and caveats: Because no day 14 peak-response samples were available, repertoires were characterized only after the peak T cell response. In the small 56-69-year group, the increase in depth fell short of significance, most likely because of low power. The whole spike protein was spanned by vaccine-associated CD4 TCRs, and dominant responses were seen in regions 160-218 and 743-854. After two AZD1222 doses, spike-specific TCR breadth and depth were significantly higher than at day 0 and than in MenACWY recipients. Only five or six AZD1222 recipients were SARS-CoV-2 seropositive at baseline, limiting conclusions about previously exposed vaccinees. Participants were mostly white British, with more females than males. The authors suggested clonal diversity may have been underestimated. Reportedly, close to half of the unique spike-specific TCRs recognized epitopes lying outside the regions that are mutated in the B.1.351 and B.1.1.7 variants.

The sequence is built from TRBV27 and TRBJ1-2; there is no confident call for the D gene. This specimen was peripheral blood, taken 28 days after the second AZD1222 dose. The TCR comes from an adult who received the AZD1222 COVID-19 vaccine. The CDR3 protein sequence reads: CASSHPAGYGYTF. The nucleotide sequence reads TGTGCCAGCAGTCACCCCGCGGGCTATGGCTACACCTTC.